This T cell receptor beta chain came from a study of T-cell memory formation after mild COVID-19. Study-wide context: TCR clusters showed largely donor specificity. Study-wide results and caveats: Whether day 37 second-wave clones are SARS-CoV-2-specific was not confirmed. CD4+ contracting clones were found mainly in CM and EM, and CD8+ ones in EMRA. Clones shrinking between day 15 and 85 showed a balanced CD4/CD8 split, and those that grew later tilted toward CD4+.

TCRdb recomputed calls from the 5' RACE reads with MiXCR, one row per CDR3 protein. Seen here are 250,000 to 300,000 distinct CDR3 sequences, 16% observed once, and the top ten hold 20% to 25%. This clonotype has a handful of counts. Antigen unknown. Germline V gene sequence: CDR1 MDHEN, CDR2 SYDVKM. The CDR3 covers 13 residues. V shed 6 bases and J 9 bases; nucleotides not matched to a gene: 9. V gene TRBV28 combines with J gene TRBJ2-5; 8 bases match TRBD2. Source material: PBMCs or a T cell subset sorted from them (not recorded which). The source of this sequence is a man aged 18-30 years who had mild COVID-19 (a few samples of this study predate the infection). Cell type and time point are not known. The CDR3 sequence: CASRLRGAPPQYF. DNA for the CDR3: TGTGCCAGCAGATTGCGGGGGGCCCCCCCCCAGTACTTC.